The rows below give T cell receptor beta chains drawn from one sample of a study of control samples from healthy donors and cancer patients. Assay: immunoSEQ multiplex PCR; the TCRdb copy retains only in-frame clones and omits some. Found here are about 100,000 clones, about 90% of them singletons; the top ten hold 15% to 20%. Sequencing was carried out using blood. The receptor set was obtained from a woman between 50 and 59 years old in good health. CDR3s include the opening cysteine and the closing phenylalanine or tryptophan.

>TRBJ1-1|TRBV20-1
CSARRNTEAFF
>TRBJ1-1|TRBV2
CASSEMNTEAFF
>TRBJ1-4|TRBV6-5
CASSPQAPGEKLFF
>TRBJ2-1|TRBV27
CASRTELRDSEFF
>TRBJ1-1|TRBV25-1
CASSEWGPGGDTEAFF
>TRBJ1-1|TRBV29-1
CSVEIRASEAFF
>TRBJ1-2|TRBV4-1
CASSQGTVYGYTF
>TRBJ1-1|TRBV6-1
CASSEGTLMNTEAFF
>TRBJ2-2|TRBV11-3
CASSLSSTFTGELFF
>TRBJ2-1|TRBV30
CAWSGLGGLGQFF
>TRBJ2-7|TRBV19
CASSIGGPGEQYF
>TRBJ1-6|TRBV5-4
CASSLFLADSPLHF
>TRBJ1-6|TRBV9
CASSVALARSPLHF
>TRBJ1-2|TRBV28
CASSSPPGTRNLDDTF
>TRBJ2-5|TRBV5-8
CASTFSGGGQETQYF
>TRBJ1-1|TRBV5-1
CASSEESGAPNTEAFF
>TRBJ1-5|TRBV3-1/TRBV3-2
CASGRQGNQPQHF
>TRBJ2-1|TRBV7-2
CASSPMGGSYNEQFF
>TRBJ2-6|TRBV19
CASIPAPGANVLTF
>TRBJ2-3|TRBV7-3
CASSATSGGADTQYF
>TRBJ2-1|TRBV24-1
CATDRASGTNEQFF
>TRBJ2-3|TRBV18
CASSPFADTQYF
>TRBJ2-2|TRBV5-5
CASSLLLVVTGELFF
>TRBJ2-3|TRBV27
CASSSTGSSTDTQYF
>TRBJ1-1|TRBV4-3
CASSQDRTADEAFF
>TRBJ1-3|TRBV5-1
CASSLRGSPGNTIYF